Listed below are T cell receptor beta chains from one sample, sequenced in a study of early T cells in non-severe SARS-CoV-2 infection. TCRdb reprocessed the 5' RACE reads with MiXCR, giving one entry per CDR3 protein. The table shows 70,000 to 95,000 distinct CDR3 sequences, with 11% to 15% occurring only once. Sequencing input: whole blood. These receptor sequences come from an adult who was a healthcare worker with PCR-confirmed SARS-CoV-2 infection or an uninfected control (not recorded which). Both conserved end residues are part of each CDR3. Clone size is shown for a subset of rows, as once, few, many or a class of expanded clone.

abundance	v_gene	j_gene	CDR3aa
few	TRBV19	TRBJ1-5	CASSILGGRGLSNQPQHF
many	TRBV5-5	TRBJ1-1	CASSRRDNTEAFF
NA	TRBV4-2	TRBJ2-3	CASSQGTSSTDTQYF
many	TRBV11-2	TRBJ1-3	CASSAWLRNTIYF
NA	TRBV7-9	TRBJ1-6	CASSRFTAQDSPLHF
few	TRBV10-3	TRBJ2-1	CAISELAGQVNEQFF
NA	TRBV29-1	TRBJ1-2	CSVEARGSNYGYTF
few	TRBV7-2	TRBJ2-2	CASSQGTLITGELFF
NA	TRBV20-1	TRBJ1-4	CSAREVEKLFF
NA	TRBV29-1	TRBJ2-2	CSGGQGGGELFF
few	TRBV6-5	TRBJ2-1	CTSSYRLAGVRSYNEQFF
few	TRBV7-9	TRBJ1-2	CASTLGRGYGYTF
NA	TRBV20-1	TRBJ1-5	CSARPGLGNQPQHF
NA	TRBV7-7	TRBJ2-5	CASSLGFPGEETQYF
NA	TRBV6-1	TRBJ2-5	CASSAGTVETQYF
NA	TRBV5-1	TRBJ2-7	CASSPDRRTSYEQYF
many	TRBV20-1	TRBJ1-4	CSAKQGVVEKLFF
NA	TRBV4-2	TRBJ2-5	CASSQGRGLQETQYF
many	TRBV29-1	TRBJ1-2	CSVEPGGNGYTF
NA	TRBV4-3	TRBJ2-3	CASSPRFTSTDTQYF
many	TRBV6-1	TRBJ1-2	CASSEARAGGFLLNYGYTF
few	TRBV5-5	TRBJ2-1	CASSARLNEQFF
few	TRBV5-1	TRBJ2-2	CASSLAGGRTGELFF
few	TRBV2	TRBJ1-6	CASRADRGYNSPLHF
few	TRBV28	TRBJ1-5	CASRGVNQPQHF
NA	TRBV12-3/TRBV12-4	TRBJ1-6	CASSLAFGVTERTGNSPLHF
many	TRBV29-1	TRBJ2-5	CSVERGTQYF
few	TRBV7-2	TRBJ2-3	CASSFRLGWGDTQYF
few	TRBV12-3/TRBV12-4	TRBJ2-7	CASSLALRRAGGVQAGEQYF
NA	TRBV29-1	TRBJ2-5	CSVDPGTQETQYF
NA	TRBV4-1	TRBJ2-2	CASSHPTSVGELFF
few	TRBV11-1	TRBJ1-1	CASSRKVLGNTEAFF
few	TRBV12-3/TRBV12-4	TRBJ1-2	CASSSSRQGFNYGYTF
NA	TRBV5-1	TRBJ2-1	CASSWEAYNEQFF
few	TRBV3-1	TRBJ2-2	CASSLMRHVSGELFF
few	TRBV5-5	TRBJ1-5	CASSLSSAQPQHF
NA	TRBV4-1	TRBJ2-1	CASSQSTGTVGNEQFF